This note documents a single T cell receptor beta chain sequence. Its antigen is not known. The CDR3 is 13 residues long. Between the trimmed V and J ends, which lost 8 bases and 0 bases, there was a span of 10 bases. CDR1 SNHLY and CDR2 FYNNEI come from the germline V gene. The source of the sample is a study of tumor-infiltrating lymphocytes in localized non-small cell lung cancer. Study-wide background: Patients included smokers and never-smokers with various histologies, some sampled after neoadjuvant chemotherapy. Study-level findings and limits: TCRbeta sequencing showed higher T cell infiltration in tumors than uninvolved lung. IM1 and IM2 tumors showed no difference in T-cell fraction.

The protocol was immunoSEQ multiplex PCR, while the TCRdb copy is restricted to in-frame clones and leaves out a portion. The profile shows 13,000 to 15,000 clones, under 70% of them singletons. Sequencing was carried out using uninvolved lung tissue not adjacent to the tumor. This chain joins TRBV2 and TRBJ2-5; D is uncertain. The TCR originated in a human donor with non-small cell lung cancer. The CDR3 DNA sequence: TGTGCCAGCGGAAAGACGTACCAAGAGACCCAGTACTTC. Translating gives CASGKTYQETQYF.